The rows below give T cell receptor beta chains drawn from one sample of a study of regulatory T cells in long-lasting Graves disease. TCRdb passed the multiplex PCR reads through MiXCR, listing each CDR3 protein once. The sample shows hundreds of thousands of distinct CDR3 sequences, around 20% of them seen only once. Specimen: peripheral blood mononuclear cells (PBMCs), collected when the disease was refractory, from a patient treated with antithyroid drugs. The source of these receptors is a female donor with Graves disease. Both conserved end residues are part of each CDR3. The order of the fields is J gene, V gene, CDR3 protein.

j_call: TRBJ1-1; v_call: TRBV6-5; cdr3_aa: CASSYFDTSEAFF
j_call: TRBJ2-2; v_call: TRBV29-1; cdr3_aa: CSASVGANTGELFF
j_call: TRBJ2-7; v_call: TRBV20-1; cdr3_aa: CSAHPGLAGAYEQYF
j_call: TRBJ2-3; v_call: TRBV6-1; cdr3_aa: CASKGGGGEYF
j_call: TRBJ2-7; v_call: TRBV20-1; cdr3_aa: CSARDRTSGSGTYEQYF
j_call: TRBJ1-1; v_call: TRBV5-1; cdr3_aa: CASRFLPRENTEAFF
j_call: TRBJ1-3; v_call: TRBV9; cdr3_aa: CASSEGPGGGNTIYF
j_call: TRBJ2-7; v_call: TRBV5-1; cdr3_aa: CASSFTAFGTSGSYEQYF
j_call: TRBJ2-7; v_call: TRBV7-9; cdr3_aa: CASSSQGQGTYEQYF
j_call: TRBJ1-2; v_call: TRBV5-1; cdr3_aa: CASSPGQGKDGYTF
j_call: TRBJ2-1; v_call: TRBV11-1; cdr3_aa: CASSLEGFTEQFF
j_call: TRBJ2-7; v_call: TRBV7-2; cdr3_aa: CASSSLVSPYEQYF
j_call: TRBJ2-1; v_call: TRBV9; cdr3_aa: CASSVGGAGPYNEQFF
j_call: TRBJ2-7; v_call: TRBV27; cdr3_aa: CASFTGDGPSYEQYF
j_call: TRBJ1-1; v_call: TRBV6-1; cdr3_aa: CASSREGGAGTEAFF
j_call: TRBJ1-5; v_call: TRBV4-1; cdr3_aa: CASSPQGAAFNQPQHF
j_call: TRBJ1-2; v_call: TRBV3-1; cdr3_aa: CASSHPGTAYGYTF
j_call: TRBJ2-7; v_call: TRBV28; cdr3_aa: CASRQTAVPPGEQYF
j_call: TRBJ1-6; v_call: TRBV28; cdr3_aa: CASSGLLGSYNSPLHF
j_call: TRBJ2-5; v_call: TRBV6-5; cdr3_aa: CASSYDADAQHQMTGRPGTQYF
j_call: TRBJ2-7; v_call: TRBV30; cdr3_aa: CAWSVSPGGYEQYF
j_call: TRBJ2-2; v_call: TRBV18; cdr3_aa: CASSRQDTGELFF
j_call: TRBJ1-2; v_call: TRBV28; cdr3_aa: CASTLGGTYYGYTF
j_call: TRBJ1-2; v_call: TRBV5-1; cdr3_aa: CASRPRTEDNYGYTF
j_call: TRBJ1-1; v_call: TRBV19; cdr3_aa: CASLKGDRANTEAFF
j_call: TRBJ1-5; v_call: TRBV6-2/TRBV6-3; cdr3_aa: CASSRGEGAGQPQHF
j_call: TRBJ2-5; v_call: TRBV27; cdr3_aa: CASSPWTGGIGETQYF
j_call: TRBJ2-7; v_call: TRBV5-1; cdr3_aa: CASSLDGFREQYF
j_call: TRBJ1-6; v_call: TRBV6-5; cdr3_aa: CASSSTGGQGPLHF
j_call: TRBJ2-5; v_call: TRBV13; cdr3_aa: CASSLFRMNQETQYF
j_call: TRBJ2-3; v_call: TRBV6-4; cdr3_aa: CASSDTGGTDTQYF
j_call: TRBJ2-7; v_call: TRBV27; cdr3_aa: CASSLQSPSEQYF
j_call: TRBJ2-7; v_call: TRBV28; cdr3_aa: CASSPQDTSYEQYF
j_call: TRBJ2-5; v_call: TRBV11-1; cdr3_aa: CASSRTGGQTQYF
j_call: TRBJ2-4; v_call: TRBV19; cdr3_aa: CASSDRGLKNIQYF
j_call: TRBJ2-7; v_call: TRBV5-1; cdr3_aa: CTSSFGGYEQYF
j_call: TRBJ1-2; v_call: TRBV20-1; cdr3_aa: CSARARGNYGYTF
j_call: TRBJ2-5; v_call: TRBV5-1; cdr3_aa: CASSLRTGQGTQYF
j_call: TRBJ2-5; v_call: TRBV29-1; cdr3_aa: CSVDRLGGVGTQYF
j_call: TRBJ2-2; v_call: TRBV15; cdr3_aa: CATSRDVTGMYTGELFF
j_call: TRBJ1-2; v_call: TRBV29-1; cdr3_aa: CSSGEDGYTF
j_call: TRBJ2-7; v_call: TRBV13; cdr3_aa: CASSLGGQGAAYEQYF
j_call: TRBJ1-4; v_call: TRBV30; cdr3_aa: CAWGLRGEKLFF
j_call: TRBJ2-2; v_call: TRBV7-8; cdr3_aa: CASNSILNGELFF
j_call: TRBJ2-7; v_call: TRBV2; cdr3_aa: CASNNRYEQYF
j_call: TRBJ2-7; v_call: TRBV7-2; cdr3_aa: CASSLGGGPHQYF
j_call: TRBJ1-1; v_call: TRBV9; cdr3_aa: CASSVSPNTEAFF
j_call: TRBJ1-1; v_call: TRBV4-3; cdr3_aa: CASSLRESAEAFF
j_call: TRBJ2-3; v_call: TRBV9; cdr3_aa: CASSALNEDRTDTQYF
j_call: TRBJ1-2; v_call: TRBV29-1; cdr3_aa: CSVERVGGYTF
j_call: TRBJ1-1; v_call: TRBV11-1; cdr3_aa: CASSLGSGSRTEAFF
j_call: TRBJ1-5; v_call: TRBV7-9; cdr3_aa: CASSPWGRPQHF
j_call: TRBJ2-7; v_call: TRBV28; cdr3_aa: CASSRMRVRYEQYF
j_call: TRBJ2-1; v_call: TRBV11-3; cdr3_aa: CASSFSWGPHNEQFF
j_call: TRBJ2-7; v_call: TRBV14; cdr3_aa: CASSYGTSGVREQYF
j_call: TRBJ1-1; v_call: TRBV27; cdr3_aa: CASSTHLRGAMTEAFF